A selection of T cell receptor beta chains follows, all from one sample in a study of cytomegalovirus exposure and HLA in healthy donors. TCRdb keeps only in-frame clones here, not all; method: immunoSEQ multiplex PCR. The sample has 160,000 or so clones, over 70% seen once; the top ten hold 0.5%. Specimen: PBMCs. These receptor sequences come from a woman aged 45-65 years in good health and CMV-seronegative. The CDR3 runs from the conserved cysteine through the conserved F or W. D genes are given only for firm matches. Only some rows state a clone size, as once, few, many or a class for expanded clones.

TRBJ2-1 | TRBD1 | TRBV7-9 | - | CASSFPGQGYNEQFF | TGTGCCAGCAGCTTTCCGGGACAGGGCTACAATGAGCAGTTCTTC
TRBJ2-1 | - | TRBV9 | - | CASSVGSGSYNEQFF | TGTGCCAGCAGCGTAGGTAGCGGTAGCTACAATGAGCAGTTCTTC
TRBJ2-1 | - | TRBV7-9 | - | CASSVGQPNNEQFF | TGTGCCAGCAGCGTAGGACAGCCTAACAATGAGCAGTTCTTC
TRBJ1-2 | - | TRBV27 | once | CASSSSGTRNGYTF | TGTGCCAGCAGTTCATCCGGGACAAGGAATGGCTACACCTTC
TRBJ2-7 | TRBD2 | TRBV28 | - | CASSSRQRGFYEQYF | TGTGCCAGCAGTTCCCGCCAGCGGGGTTTCTACGAGCAGTACTTC
TRBJ2-2 | - | TRBV28 | - | CASSLFGQGNTGELFF | TGTGCCAGCAGTTTATTTGGGCAGGGTAACACCGGGGAGCTGTTTTTT
TRBJ1-1 | - | TRBV29-1 | - | CSVGGGRAENTEAFF | TGCAGCGTTGGCGGGGGCAGGGCTGAGAACACTGAAGCTTTCTTT
TRBJ2-6 | - | TRBV7-8 | - | CASSSPPSGANVLTF | TGTGCCAGCAGTTCCCCCCCTTCTGGGGCCAACGTCCTGACTTTC
TRBJ2-7 | TRBD2 | TRBV5-4 | - | CASRPTSGTPGEQYF | TGTGCCAGCAGACCGACTAGCGGGACCCCTGGCGAGCAGTACTTC
TRBJ2-7 | TRBD2 | TRBV28 | - | CASSPRVRGLAGLYEQYF | TGTGCCAGCAGTCCCAGGGTTAGGGGACTAGCGGGTCTGTACGAGCAGTACTTC
TRBJ2-3 | TRBD2 | TRBV6-5 | - | CASSYRGLADTDTQYF | TGTGCCAGCAGTTACCGGGGACTAGCGGACACAGATACGCAGTATTTT
TRBJ1-5 | TRBD1 | TRBV28 | - | CASSLGTGVQEPQHF | TGTGCCAGCAGTCTGGGGACAGGGGTTCAAGAGCCCCAGCATTTT
TRBJ1-6 | - | TRBV18 | - | CASSLDQGHSPLHF | TGTGCCAGCTCATTGGACCAGGGTCATTCACCCCTCCACTTT
TRBJ2-7 | - | TRBV9 | - | CASSVSGWAYEQYF | TGTGCCAGCAGCGTGTCCGGGTGGGCCTACGAGCAGTACTTC
TRBJ1-1 | - | TRBV7-6 | - | CASSSSGGVTEAFF | TGTGCCAGCAGCTCAAGCGGGGGGGTCACTGAAGCTTTCTTT
TRBJ1-4 | - | TRBV9 | - | CASSVSPTGSREKLFF | TGTGCCAGCAGCGTATCCCCGACGGGGTCTAGGGAAAAACTGTTTTTT
TRBJ2-7 | TRBD1 | TRBV30 | few | CAWSRGQGKNEQYF | TGTGCCTGGAGTCGGGGACAGGGGAAGAACGAGCAGTACTTC
TRBJ2-2 | TRBD2 | TRBV11-2 | - | CASSLVVQRGTPGELFF | TGTGCCAGCAGCTTAGTTGTACAGCGGGGTACGCCCGGGGAGCTGTTTTTT
TRBJ2-7 | TRBD2 | TRBV7-8 | - | CASSAYRGTSGRDPAEQYF | TGTGCCAGCAGCGCCTACAGGGGGACTAGCGGGAGGGATCCGGCCGAGCAGTACTTC
TRBJ2-5 | - | TRBV4-3 | - | CASSQDSGIKTQYF | TGCGCCAGCAGCCAAGATTCGGGGATCAAGACCCAGTACTTC
TRBJ2-6 | - | TRBV2 | few | CASSEVRGANVLTF | TGTGCCAGCAGTGAAGTTCGTGGGGCCAACGTCCTGACTTTC
TRBJ1-4 | - | TRBV14 | - | CASSQLGPGTTNEKLFF | TGTGCCAGCAGCCAGCTCGGCCCGGGGACAACTAATGAAAAACTGTTTTTT
TRBJ2-7 | - | TRBV28 | - | CASTLLDGVYEQYF | TGTGCCAGCACCTTATTGGACGGGGTCTACGAGCAGTACTTC
TRBJ1-2 | - | TRBV4-3 | - | CASSQDGGGGYGYTF | TGCGCCAGCAGCCAAGATGGGGGGGGCGGCTATGGCTACACCTTC
TRBJ2-3 | TRBD2 | TRBV29-1 | - | CSGLAGGISTDTQYF | TGCAGCGGACTAGCGGGGGGGATTAGCACAGATACGCAGTATTTT
TRBJ2-3 | TRBD1 | TRBV29-1 | - | CSVSGTDYTDTQYF | TGCAGCGTGTCCGGGACAGATTACACAGATACGCAGTATTTT
TRBJ2-3 | TRBD2 | TRBV7-9 | few | CASSFGLAAGEDTQYF | TGTGCCAGCAGCTTCGGACTAGCGGCTGGGGAGGATACGCAGTATTTT
TRBJ2-7 | TRBD1 | TRBV10-1 | - | CASSEYSGQGPYEQYF | TGCGCCAGCAGTGAATATTCTGGACAGGGCCCCTACGAGCAGTACTTC
TRBJ1-1 | - | TRBV4-2 | - | CASSQDRVDNTEAFF | TGTGCCAGCAGCCAAGACAGGGTTGACAACACTGAAGCTTTCTTT
TRBJ2-3 | TRBD2 | TRBV4-1 | - | CASSQDWAGGPGGQYF | TGCGCCAGCAGCCAAGACTGGGCGGGAGGCCCGGGGGGGCAGTATTTT
TRBJ1-1 | TRBD1 | TRBV5-6 | - | CASSAGTGRDMEAFF | TGTGCCAGCAGCGCCGGGACAGGGCGAGACATGGAAGCTTTCTTT
TRBJ1-1 | - | TRBV28 | few | CASSGGGLGFF | TGTGCCAGCAGCGGGGGAGGCTTGGGCTTCTTT
TRBJ2-2 | - | TRBV7-2 | - | CASSPLIGELFF | TGTGCCAGCAGCCCACTTATCGGGGAGCTGTTTTTT
TRBJ2-2 | TRBD1 | TRBV9 | few | CASSVVGTGTGELFF | TGTGCCAGCAGCGTAGTGGGGACAGGGACCGGGGAGCTGTTTTTT
TRBJ1-2 | - | TRBV11-2 | - | CASSPSAGFDGYTF | TGTGCCAGCAGCCCCAGTGCAGGATTTGATGGCTACACCTTC
TRBJ2-7 | - | TRBV7-6 | - | CASSPERSTGQYF | TGTGCCAGCAGCCCCGAGAGGTCGACCGGGCAGTACTTC
TRBJ1-2 | - | TRBV6-5 | - | CASSPQWDYGYTF | TGTGCCAGCAGCCCACAGTGGGACTATGGCTACACCTTC
TRBJ2-1 | TRBD1 | TRBV19 | - | CASSGDRAHNEQFF | TGTGCCAGTAGTGGGGACAGGGCTCACAATGAGCAGTTCTTC
TRBJ1-1 | - | TRBV5-4 | few | CASSPPSPDILNTEAFF | TGTGCCAGCAGCCCCCCATCGCCAGACATACTGAACACTGAAGCTTTCTTT
TRBJ1-2 | - | TRBV7-9 | once | CASSLGDYGYTF | TGTGCCAGCAGCTTAGGAGACTATGGCTACACCTTC
TRBJ2-5 | - | TRBV10-2 | - | CASSRLLRETQYF | TGCGCCAGCAGCCGGTTGTTACGCGAGACCCAGTACTTC
TRBJ1-1 | - | TRBV7-3 | once | CASSLIVQAAVNTEAFF | TGTGCCAGCAGCTTAATAGTCCAGGCCGCCGTGAACACTGAAGCTTTCTTT
TRBJ2-3 | - | TRBV1 | - | CTSSSTSVGQDTQYF | TGCACCAGCAGCTCAACTAGCGTTGGGCAAGATACGCAGTATTTT
TRBJ1-1 | - | TRBV10-3 | once | CAISGFEATYTEAFF | TGTGCCATCAGTGGGTTTGAGGCCACATACACTGAAGCTTTCTTT
TRBJ2-1 | TRBD1 | TRBV29-1 | - | CSVDRGLNEQFF | TGCAGCGTTGACAGGGGGCTGAATGAGCAGTTCTTC
TRBJ1-2 | TRBD1 | TRBV28 | - | CASIPSGQGYGYTF | TGTGCCAGCATCCCCTCAGGACAGGGGTACGGCTACACCTTC
TRBJ1-1 | - | TRBV28 | - | CASQSARAFF | TGTGCCAGCCAATCCGCTAGGGCTTTCTTT
TRBJ1-2 | - | TRBV19 | - | CASRIEGNYGYTF | TGTGCCAGCCGGATCGAGGGTAACTATGGCTACACCTTC
TRBJ2-7 | TRBD2 | TRBV7-3 | - | CASSLVASGRYEQYF | TGTGCCAGCAGCTTAGTGGCTAGCGGGAGATACGAGCAGTACTTC
TRBJ2-1 | TRBD2 | TRBV30 | - | CAWTPRAGGSYNEQFF | TGTGCCTGGACACCTCGTGCGGGGGGATCCTACAATGAGCAGTTCTTC
TRBJ1-1 | TRBD1 | TRBV30 | - | CAWDRNRGNTEAFF | TGTGCCTGGGACAGAAACAGGGGAAACACTGAAGCTTTCTTT
TRBJ2-7 | - | TRBV6-1 | - | CASSPLSYEQYF | TGTGCCAGCAGTCCCCTCTCCTACGAGCAGTACTTC
TRBJ2-1 | - | TRBV5-4 | few | CASSRDPKGAGDGEQFF | TGTGCCAGCAGCCGCGATCCTAAAGGGGCAGGTGACGGTGAGCAGTTCTTC
TRBJ2-1 | TRBD1 | TRBV7-6 | - | CASSGTGTNEQFF | TGTGCCAGCTCCGGGACAGGGACCAATGAGCAGTTCTTC
TRBJ1-2 | - | TRBV5-4 | - | CASSRDTQIHGYTF | TGTGCCAGCAGCAGGGACACCCAGATCCATGGCTACACCTTC
TRBJ1-3 | TRBD1 | TRBV11-2 | few | CASSANRGGGNTIYF | TGTGCCAGCAGCGCTAACAGGGGTGGTGGAAACACCATATATTTT